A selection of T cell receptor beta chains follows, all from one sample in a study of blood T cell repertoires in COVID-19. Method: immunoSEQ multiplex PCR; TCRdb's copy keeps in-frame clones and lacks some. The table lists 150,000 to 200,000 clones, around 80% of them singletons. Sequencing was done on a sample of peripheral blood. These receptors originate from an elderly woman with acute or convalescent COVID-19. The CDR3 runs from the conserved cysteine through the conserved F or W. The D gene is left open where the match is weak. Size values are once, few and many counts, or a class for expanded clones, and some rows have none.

CDR3 protein: CASSLEGGVSTQYF
CDR3 DNA: TGTGCCAGCAGCTTGGAAGGCGGGGTATCTACGCAGTATTTT
clone size: once
V gene: TRBV5-4
J gene: TRBJ2-3
CDR3 length: 14
D gene: .

CDR3 protein: CASSAERGSFF
CDR3 DNA: TGTGCCAGCAGTGCCGAGCGGGGGTCGTTCTTC
clone size: .
V gene: TRBV28
J gene: TRBJ2-1
CDR3 length: 11
D gene: TRBD2

CDR3 protein: CASSLRDNTEAFF
CDR3 DNA: TGTGCCAGCAGTTTGCGGGATAACACTGAAGCTTTCTTT
clone size: once
V gene: TRBV12-3/TRBV12-4
J gene: TRBJ1-1
CDR3 length: 13
D gene: .

CDR3 protein: CASMGWLAGKETQYF
CDR3 DNA: TGTGCCAGCATGGGGTGGCTAGCGGGTAAAGAGACCCAGTACTTC
clone size: .
V gene: TRBV6-5
J gene: TRBJ2-5
CDR3 length: 15
D gene: TRBD2

CDR3 protein: CASRDRRVCTEAFF
CDR3 DNA: TGTGCCAGCAGGGACCGGAGGGTTTGCACTGAAGCTTTCTTT
clone size: once
V gene: TRBV6-5
J gene: TRBJ1-1
CDR3 length: 14
D gene: .

CDR3 protein: CASSPTMGGPSRSYNEQFF
CDR3 DNA: TGTGCCAGCTCACCCACCATGGGGGGGCCTTCCCGCTCCTACAATGAGCAGTTCTTC
clone size: .
V gene: TRBV18
J gene: TRBJ2-1
CDR3 length: 19
D gene: .

CDR3 protein: CASSLNRGGTGELFF
CDR3 DNA: TGTGCCAGTAGCTTGAACAGGGGGGGGACCGGGGAGCTGTTTTTT
clone size: once
V gene: TRBV2
J gene: TRBJ2-2
CDR3 length: 15
D gene: .

CDR3 protein: CASSPRASSGNTIYF
CDR3 DNA: TGTGCCAGCAGCCCCAGGGCTTCCTCTGGAAACACCATATATTTT
clone size: .
V gene: TRBV5-6
J gene: TRBJ1-3
CDR3 length: 15
D gene: .

CDR3 protein: CASSEETGEQYF
CDR3 DNA: TGTGCCAGCAGTGAAGAGACAGGGGAGCAGTACTTC
clone size: few
V gene: TRBV2
J gene: TRBJ2-7
CDR3 length: 12
D gene: TRBD1

CDR3 protein: CASSWSADTEAFF
CDR3 DNA: TGTGCCAGCAGCTGGTCCGCGGACACTGAAGCTTTCTTT
clone size: once
V gene: TRBV12-3/TRBV12-4
J gene: TRBJ1-1
CDR3 length: 13
D gene: .